Here is one T cell receptor beta chain with its context. The repertoire was sequenced with immunoSEQ multiplex PCR; TCRdb's copy has only in-frame clones and lacks some. The sample shows 17,000 or so clones, 65% to 80% of them seen only once. The sample belongs to a study of somatic mutations in cytotoxic T cells in rheumatoid arthritis. CDR3 length: 18 amino acids. CDR1 and CDR2 (germline): GTSNPN, SVGIG (reference sequence). With V trimmed by 1 base and J by 3 bases, 15 bases remained unmatched. Positive selection using magnetic beads isolated the CD4+ and CD8+ cells (purity was checked by flow cytometry).

The chain couples TRBV30 to TRBJ1-5; 7 bases match TRBD1. The clonotype originates from an adult with rheumatoid arthritis. Sequenced: CD8+ T cells sorted from blood. The CDR3 protein is CAWSGPTGTLRLNQPQHF. The CDR3 DNA follows: TGTGCCTGGAGTGGACCGACAGGGACTCTTCGACTCAATCAGCCCCAGCATTTT.